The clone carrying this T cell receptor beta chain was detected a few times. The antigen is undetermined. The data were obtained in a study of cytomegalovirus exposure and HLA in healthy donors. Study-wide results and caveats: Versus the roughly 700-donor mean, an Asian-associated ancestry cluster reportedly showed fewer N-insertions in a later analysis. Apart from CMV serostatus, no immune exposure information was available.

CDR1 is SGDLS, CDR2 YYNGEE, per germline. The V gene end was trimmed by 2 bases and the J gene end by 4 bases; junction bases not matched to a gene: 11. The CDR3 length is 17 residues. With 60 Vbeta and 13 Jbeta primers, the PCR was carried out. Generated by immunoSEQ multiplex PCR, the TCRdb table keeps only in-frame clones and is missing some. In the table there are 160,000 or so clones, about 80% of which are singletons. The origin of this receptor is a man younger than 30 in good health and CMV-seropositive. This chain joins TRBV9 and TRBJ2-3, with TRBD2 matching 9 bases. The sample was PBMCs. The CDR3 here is CASSVQPAGGPADTQYF. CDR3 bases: TGTGCCAGCAGCGTGCAACCGGCGGGGGGGCCAGCAGATACGCAGTATTTT.